The 10 T cell receptor beta chains in this list originate from one sample, sequenced in a study of T cells in Graves' hyperthyroidism and ophthalmopathy. What was amplified from RNA transcripts were TCR beta CDR3 regions. The study used the HTBI primer set for a first-round RT-PCR of the TCR CDR3. TCRdb used MiXCR to reprocess the multiplex PCR reads, holding one entry per CDR3 protein. The table lists 75,000 to 100,000 distinct CDR3 sequences, over 50% of them singletons, with less than 30% in the top ten. Sequencing was performed on blood. The receptors stem from a woman between 40 and 50 years old with Graves' hyperthyroidism.

The gene calls are TRBV29-1 and TRBJ1-4; 7 bases are a match to TRBD1. This CDR3 region has 15 residues. V was clipped by 7 bases and J by 2 bases; unmatched bases: 10. CDR1 is SQVTM and CDR2 is ANQGSEA in the germline V gene. For the CDR3, the DNA is TGCAGCGCGGCGACAGGGACTGGCACTAATGAAAAACTGTTTTTT. Translation gives CSAATGTGTNEKLFF.

J is TRBJ2-3 and V is TRBV7-9, with 13 nucleotides matching TRBD2. Germline assignment: CDR1 SEHNR and CDR2 FQNEAQ (reference sequence). The CDR3 has 15 residues. V lost 5 bases and J lost 3; bases outside the gene matches: 2. The CDR3 spells CASSPTSGRTDTQYF. Written as DNA, the CDR3 is TGTGCCAGCAGCCCGACTAGCGGGAGGACAGATACGCAGTATTTT. The entire variable domain, with the rest obtained from reference TRBV7-9 and TRBJ2-3, is as follows: DTGVSQNPRHKITKRGQNVTFRCDPISEHNRLYWYRQTLGQGPEFLTYFQNEAQLEKSRLLSDRFSAERPKGSFSTLEIQRTEQGDSAMYLCASSPTSGRTDTQYFGPGTRLTVL.

The J gene is TRBJ2-6, the V gene TRBV4-1, with 7 bases that match TRBD2. V shed 0 bases, J shed 1 base, and the junction held 3 bases outside the gene matches. Germline loops: CDR1 MGHRA, CDR2 YSYEKL. There are 17 residues in the CDR3. CDR3 coding DNA: TGCGCCAGCAGCCAAGAGGGGGGGGGGTCTGGGGCCAACGTCCTGACTTTC. It specifies CASSQEGGGSGANVLTF.

In regard to this clonotype: Being one base from a much bigger clone, this may be a read error. The V gene is TRBV6-5, the J gene TRBJ2-7; unclear D gene. Trimming left V 2 bases short and J 6 bases short, with 11 bases between. The CDR3 is made up of 13 amino acids. From germline, CDR1 is MNHEY and CDR2 SVGAGI. CDR3 sequence reads: CASSYPGTLEQYF. The CDR3 nucleotides are TGTGCCAGCAGTTACCCGGGCACCCTCGAGCAGTACTTC.

This clonotype came up a few times. The chain carries TRBV5-1 and TRBJ1-3; D is perhaps TRBD1 (5 bases). The germline V gene encodes CDR1 SGHRS and CDR2 YFSETQ. The CDR3 contains 17 residues. Trimming took 4 bases from V and 4 from J, leaving 21 bases between them. CDR3 sequence: CASSLLPTARAGNTIYF. The CDR3 DNA sequence: TGCGCCAGCAGCCTCCTCCCGACAGCCAGGGCGGGAAACACCATATATTTT.

This clonotype was detected ten times or more. The chain uses TRBV6-5 and TRBJ2-7, with 7 positions matching TRBD1. The CDR3 has 14 amino acids. V shed 5 bases, J shed 1 base, and the junction held 5 bases outside the gene matches. From germline, CDR1 is MNHEY and CDR2 SVGAGI. CDR3 protein: CASSPQGQSYEQYF. CDR3 bases: TGTGCCAGCAGTCCTCAGGGACAGTCCTACGAGCAGTACTTC.

This clonotype showed up many times. The chain has TRBV10-3 and TRBJ1-6; tentatively, D is TRBD1 (5 bases). Germline CDR1 reads ENHRY; CDR2 reads SYGVKD. Trimming pared 7 bases from V and 7 bases from J, leaving 14 bases between. This CDR3 spans 14 amino acids. CDR3 loop: CAITRDGGNSPLHF. In nucleotides, the CDR3 is TGTGCCATCACCCGGGACGGAGGAAATTCACCCCTCCACTTT.

The chain is built from TRBV29-1 and TRBJ1-5; D gene ambiguous. This CDR3 has 11 residues. V dropped 3 bases and J dropped 13 bases, with 13 bases sitting between them. Per germline, CDR1 SQVTM and CDR2 ANQGSEA. As DNA, the CDR3 is TGCAGCGTTGAGGCAGGAGGATTACAGCATTTT. It specifies CSVEAGGLQHF. Together with reference TRBV29-1 and TRBJ1-5, the CDR3 gives the full variable domain: SAVISQKPSRDICQRGTSLTIQCQVDSQVTMMFWYRQQPGQSLTLIATANQGSEATYESGFVIDKFPISRPNLTFSTLTVSNMSPEDSSIYLCSVEAGGLQHFGDGTRLSIL.

The CDR3 nucleotides read TGCAGTGTTAGGCGGGAAGAGACCCAGTACTTC. It yields the protein CSVRREETQYF. J is TRBJ2-5 and V is TRBV20-1, with a possible D match to TRBD2 (5 bases). V lost 7 bases, J lost 3 bases, and 9 bases lay in between. The CDR3 consists of 11 residues. CDR1 is DFQATT, CDR2 SNEGSKA, per germline (reference sequence).

This rearrangement joins TRBV10-3 to TRBJ2-5; tentative D call: TRBD1 (6 bases). Trimming took off 8 bases at V and 5 bases at J, with 6 bases between the two ends. The CDR3 length is 10 residues. Looked up from germline, CDR1 is ENHRY and CDR2 is SYGVKD. CDR3 sequence (DNA): TGTGCCATCGACAGGGAGACCCAGTACTTC. As protein: CAIDRETQYF.